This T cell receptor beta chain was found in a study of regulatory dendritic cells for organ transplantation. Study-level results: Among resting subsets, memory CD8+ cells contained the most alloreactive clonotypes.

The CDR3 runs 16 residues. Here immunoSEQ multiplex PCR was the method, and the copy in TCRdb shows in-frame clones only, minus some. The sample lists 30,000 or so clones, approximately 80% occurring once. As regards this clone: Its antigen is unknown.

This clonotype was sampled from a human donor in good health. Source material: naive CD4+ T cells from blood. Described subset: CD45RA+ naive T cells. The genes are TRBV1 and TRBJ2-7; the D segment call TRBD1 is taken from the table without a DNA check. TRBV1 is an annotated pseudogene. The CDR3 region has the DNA TGCACCAGCAGCCGAGCCTCGACAGGGGGCAAGTACGAGCAGTACTTC. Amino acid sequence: CTSSRASTGGKYEQYF.